A selection of T cell receptor beta chains follows, all from one sample in a study of blood T cell repertoires in COVID-19. The protocol was immunoSEQ multiplex PCR, while the TCRdb copy is restricted to in-frame clones and leaves out a portion. The table includes approximately 65,000 clones, 80% to 90% detected once. The sample taken for sequencing was peripheral blood. The receptors originated from a human donor in a cohort sampled during active COVID-19. The CDR3 runs from the conserved cysteine through the conserved F or W. Each record gives: CDR3 protein, CDR3 DNA, D gene, clone size, V gene, J gene. D genes are given only for firm matches. Clone size is not always given. Where it is, it says once, few, many or a class for expanded clones.

CASSSGLAGNTGELFF	TGTGCCAGCAGCTCCGGACTAGCGGGGAACACCGGGGAGCTGTTTTTT	TRBD2	few	TRBV5-4	TRBJ2-2
CASSYRGREAFF	TGTGCCAGCAGTTATAGGGGGCGGGAAGCTTTCTTT	TRBD1	-	TRBV6-2/TRBV6-3	TRBJ1-1
CASSQTGQGYEQYF	TGTGCCAGCAGCCAGACGGGACAGGGGTACGAGCAGTACTTC	TRBD1	-	TRBV7-6	TRBJ2-7
CASSYSAGRETQYF	TGTGCCAGCAGTTACTCCGCAGGGAGGGAGACCCAGTACTTC	-	once	TRBV6-5	TRBJ2-5
CASKVSGAVDTQYF	TGTGCCAGCAAGGTCAGCGGGGCAGTAGATACGCAGTATTTT	TRBD2	-	TRBV7-2	TRBJ2-3
CATVYRGSTDTQYF	TGTGCCACCGTTTATAGGGGATCCACAGATACGCAGTATTTT	-	-	TRBV2	TRBJ2-3
CASSPMSGRHTDTQYF	TGTGCCAGCAGCCCGATGAGCGGGAGACACACAGATACGCAGTATTTT	TRBD2	-	TRBV11-2	TRBJ2-3
CASPPRLVLHTDTQYF	TGTGCCAGCCCTCCCCGACTAGTCCTTCACACAGATACGCAGTATTTT	-	-	TRBV28	TRBJ2-3
CASSITGTSAYNEQFF	TGCGCCAGCAGCATCACCGGGACTAGCGCGTACAATGAGCAGTTCTTC	TRBD2	once	TRBV5-1	TRBJ2-1
CASSPSGATSYEQYF	TGTGCCAGCTCACCATCAGGGGCCACCTCCTACGAGCAGTACTTC	-	-	TRBV18	TRBJ2-7
CASGRDRDTGELFF	TGTGCCAGCGGCCGGGACAGGGACACCGGGGAGCTGTTTTTT	TRBD1	-	TRBV6-5	TRBJ2-2
CASSTPGDSTDTQYF	TGTGCCAGTAGTACCCCGGGGGATAGCACAGATACGCAGTATTTT	-	-	TRBV19	TRBJ2-3
CASSSGASYEQYF	TGTGCCAGCTCTTCAGGGGCATCCTACGAGCAGTACTTC	-	-	TRBV19	TRBJ2-7
CASSPVRGGYSEQFF	TGTGCCAGTAGCCCCGTGAGGGGGGGCTACTCTGAGCAGTTCTTC	-	-	TRBV19	TRBJ2-1
CSVVSSGRSTDTQYF	TGCAGCGTTGTCTCTAGCGGGAGAAGCACAGATACGCAGTATTTT	TRBD2	-	TRBV29-1	TRBJ2-3
CASSLTPLAGEGNEQFF	TGCGCCAGCAGTTTAACCCCTCTAGCGGGGGAGGGGAATGAGCAGTTCTTC	TRBD2	-	TRBV10-1	TRBJ2-1
CASGPTESSNQPQHF	TGTGCCAGCGGCCCGACAGAATCCAGCAATCAGCCCCAGCATTTT	-	-	TRBV19	TRBJ1-5
CASSFGLALDEQFF	TGTGCCAGTAGCTTCGGACTAGCGTTAGATGAGCAGTTCTTC	TRBD2	-	TRBV19	TRBJ2-1
CASSITGTSSETQYF	TGTGCCAGCAGCATAACCGGGACTAGTTCAGAGACCCAGTACTTC	TRBD2	-	TRBV11-2	TRBJ2-5
CASSKGGDTRGSYEQYF	TGTGCCAGCAGCAAGGGGGGGGACACCCGGGGGTCCTACGAGCAGTACTTC	-	-	TRBV21-1	TRBJ2-7